This T cell receptor (beta chain) originates from a study of T-cell memory formation after mild COVID-19. V lost 10 bases and J 0 bases, leaving 10 bases between the germline ends. There are 13 residues in the CDR3. MiXCR, run by TCRdb on the 5' RACE reads, gives a single entry per CDR3 protein. This sample has 200,000 to 250,000 distinct CDR3 sequences; over 8.5% occur once, and the top ten carry around 21%. The sequence was collected from a young man who had mild COVID-19 (a few samples of this study predate the infection). Cell type and time point are not known. Sequencing used PBMCs or a T cell subset sorted from them (not recorded which). The chain is built from TRBV12-3 or TRBV12-4 and TRBJ1-3; a possible D gene is TRBD1 (6 bases). The DNA of the CDR3 is TGTGCCAACCTACAGGGCTCTGGAAACACCATATATTTT. It yields the protein CANLQGSGNTIYF.